A single sample gave rise to the 26 T cell receptor beta chains below, sequenced in a study of blood T cell repertoires in COVID-19. Assay used: immunoSEQ multiplex PCR; TCRdb lists only in-frame clones, some missing. The data show about 140,000 clones, roughly nine tenths seen once. Sequencing used peripheral blood. These TCRs come from a human donor with COVID-19, enrolled during active disease. The donor label of this sample is uncertain.

This clone was seen more than once but under ten times. The rearrangement joins TRBV7-8 to TRBJ1-6; possibly TRBD1 for D (5 bases). V was trimmed by 0 bases and J by 8 bases, leaving 8 bases between them. The germline V gene has CDR1 SGHVS and CDR2 FQNEAQ. The CDR3 is made up of 14 amino acids. The CDR3 here is CASSLAQVDSPLHF. CDR3 in DNA: TGTGCCAGCAGCTTAGCACAGGTGGATTCACCCCTCCACTTT.

CDR3 coding DNA: TGTGCCAGTAGTACTCCCCTACTGACGGCGGGGGTACGCTATGAGCAGTTCTTC. It specifies CASSTPLLTAGVRYEQFF. J is TRBJ2-1 and V is TRBV19; 7 nucleotides agree with TRBD2. The CDR3 extends over 18 amino acids. The V and J ends lost 4 bases and 8 bases, in that order; junction bases with no gene match: 20. Germline CDR1 and CDR2: LNHDA and SQIVND (reference sequence).

The rearrangement uses TRBV28 and TRBJ1-1; 8 bases agree with TRBD1. This CDR3 is built from 16 residues. The germline V gene has CDR1 MDHEN and CDR2 SYDVKM. V lost 5 bases to trimming and J lost 0 bases; unmatched junction nucleotides: 8. For the CDR3, the DNA is TGTGCCAGCAGTCCTTGGACAGGGACTCTGAACACTGAAGCTTTCTTT. Translating gives CASSPWTGTLNTEAFF.

This chain connects TRBV9 to TRBJ2-5, with D tentatively TRBD1 (7 bases). The CDR3 loop spans 15 amino acids. V was pared by 3 bases and J by 3 bases, with 15 bases between. CDR1 SGDLS and CDR2 YYNGEE come from the germline V gene. The DNA for the CDR3 is TGTGCCAGCAGCGGACACAGGGGAGGTGAAGAGACCCAGTACTTC. Residues: CASSGHRGGEETQYF.

V is TRBV6-5 and J is TRBJ2-1, with TRBD2 matching 8 bases. The CDR3 extends over 15 amino acids. The germline V gene has CDR1 MNHEY and CDR2 SVGAGI. V lost 7 bases to trimming and J lost 6 bases; unmatched junction nucleotides: 11. This chain's CDR3 is CASTPSGGPVNEQFF. CDR3 sequence (DNA): TGTGCCAGCACCCCATCGGGAGGGCCGGTCAATGAGCAGTTCTTC.

Note on this clone: At one of its ends the junction is not consistent with the germline gene, which may arise from a read error. This rearrangement joins TRBV18 to TRBJ1-1, with no clear D. The germline CDR1 and CDR2 sequences are KGHSH and LQKENI. CDR3 size: 13 residues. The CDR3 DNA is TGTGCCAGCTCACCATCGGTAGACACCGAAGCTTTCTTT. The encoded protein is CASSPSVDTEAFF. The variable domain in full, with the rest retrieved from reference TRBV18 and TRBJ1-1, is NAGVMQNPRHLVRRRGQEARLRCSPMKGHSHVYWYRQLPEEGLKFMVYLQKENIIDESGMPKERFSAEFPKEGPSILRIQQVVRGDSAAYFCASSPSVDTEAFFGQGTRLTVV.

The rearrangement links TRBV19 to TRBJ1-5; TRBD1 agrees at 7 bases. J lost 3 bases, V lost 7 bases, and 3 bases had no gene match. This CDR3 is built from 13 residues. The germline V gene has CDR1 LNHDA and CDR2 SQIVND (reference sequence). The CDR3 sequence: CASNRGDNQPQHF. The CDR3 DNA sequence: TGTGCCAGTAACAGGGGTGACAATCAGCCCCAGCATTTT.

The V and J genes are TRBV18 and TRBJ1-1, with 7 bases lining up with TRBD1. After removal of 2 bases from V and 0 bases from J, the junction contained 6 bases not matched to a gene. The CDR3 is 16 amino acids. Germline V CDR1 and CDR2: KGHSH, LQKENI. Here the CDR3 DNA reads TGTGCCAGCTCACCAAGGGACAGCAGAATGAACACTGAAGCTTTCTTT. This encodes CASSPRDSRMNTEAFF.

J is TRBJ2-7 and V is TRBV25-1; no definite D call. Germline CDR1 is MGHDK and CDR2 is SYGVNS. Trimming removed 2 bases from V and 2 bases from J, with 7 bases in between. The CDR3 consists of 13 residues. For the CDR3, the DNA is TGTGCCAGCAGTGAACACGGTCCCTACGAGCAGTACTTC. It translates to CASSEHGPYEQYF.

Written as DNA, the CDR3 is TGTGCCAGCAGCTATGGACAGGGAAGTCCCAACGAGCAGTACTTC. Its translation is CASSYGQGSPNEQYF. This sequence joins TRBV5-4 and TRBJ2-7; 8 nucleotides line up with TRBD1. CDR3 length equals 15 residues. CDR1 SGHNT and CDR2 YYREEE come from the germline V gene (reference sequence). After removal of 3 bases from V and 5 bases from J, the junction contained 10 bases not matched to a gene.

The gene calls are TRBV6-1 and TRBJ1-3; D remains unclear. The CDR3 loop spans 14 amino acids. CDR1 MNHNS and CDR2 SASEGT come from the germline V gene. V lost 3 bases, J lost 1 base, and 7 bases lay in between. CDR3 coding DNA: TGTGCCAGCAGTGAGCCGGGGTCTGGAAACACCATATATTTT. Translated, it gives CASSEPGSGNTIYF.

The chain is built from TRBV6-6 and TRBJ2-2; 15 bases agree with TRBD2. V shed 5 bases, J shed 5 bases, and the junction held 12 bases outside the gene matches. There are 19 residues in the CDR3. CDR1 and CDR2 from the germline V gene are MNHNY and SVGAGI (reference sequence). This chain's CDR3 is CASSPDLGLAGGPTGELFF. DNA of the CDR3: TGTGCCAGCAGTCCGGATCTTGGACTAGCGGGGGGGCCTACCGGGGAGCTGTTTTTT.

The CDR3 bases are TGTGCCAGCAGTGAATCTCCCCTACCCCTCCACTTT. Its protein product is CASSESPLPLHF. V is TRBV2 and J is TRBJ1-6, with D uncertain. Trimming cost V 2 bases and J 12 bases, with 8 bases left between them. CDR1 and CDR2 from the germline V gene are SNHLY and FYNNEI. This CDR3 is 12 amino acids long.

This rearrangement joins TRBV11-3 to TRBJ1-6; TRBD1 agrees at 9 bases. This CDR3 is built from 16 residues. The J segment lost 4 bases and the V segment lost 1 base, leaving 2 bases of the junction unmatched. In germline, CDR1 is SGHNT, CDR2 YENEEA. The CDR3 DNA reads as TGTGCCAGCAGCTTAGGGGGACAGGGATATAATTCACCCCTCCACTTT. Protein: CASSLGGQGYNSPLHF.

The rearrangement joins TRBV11-2 to TRBJ1-1, with no clear D. Germline CDR1 and CDR2: SGHAT and FQNNGV. This CDR3 is 13 amino acids long. V shed 3 bases and J shed 1 base, with 6 bases lying between them. The CDR3 DNA follows: TGTGCCAGCAGCTTGGGCGCGAACACTGAAGCTTTCTTT. Its translation is CASSLGANTEAFF.

This CDR3 reads CASSLWGGRKSEAFF. The CDR3 DNA follows: TGTGCCAGCAGCCTCTGGGGGGGGAGGAAGTCTGAAGCTTTCTTT. V and J are TRBV28 and TRBJ1-1, with a tentative D call TRBD1 (5 bases). V lost 6 bases and J lost 6, with 20 bases in between. Germline V CDR1 and CDR2: MDHEN, SYDVKM. The CDR3 sequence is 15 residues long.

The rearrangement joins TRBV19 to TRBJ1-6; D not resolved. Deletions cut 4 bases from V and 6 bases from J, with 4 bases between. Per the germline V gene, CDR1 is LNHDA and CDR2 is SQIVND (reference sequence). The CDR3 length is 12 residues. CDR3 nucleotide sequence: TGTGCCAGTAGTACCTTTAATTCACCCCTCCACTTT. This sequence encodes CASSTFNSPLHF.

The chain employs TRBV12-2 and TRBJ2-7; the table's D call of TRBD2 was not tested on the DNA. TRBV12-2 is designated a pseudogene. The CDR3 is 14 residues long. Here the CDR3 reads CARGEEEVNYEQYF. CDR3 nucleotide sequence: TGTGCAAGGGGGGAGGAGGAGGTGAACTACGAGCAGTACTTC.

The chain links TRBV4-1 to TRBJ2-7, with 9 nucleotides matching TRBD1. The length of the CDR3 is 15 residues. V lost 2 bases and J lost 3; bases outside the gene matches: 5. In germline, CDR1 is MGHRA, CDR2 YSYEKL. CDR3 DNA: TGCGCCAGCAGCCAACCCGGGACAGGGATCTACGAGCAGTACTTC. Translating it yields CASSQPGTGIYEQYF.

V gene TRBV19 combines with J gene TRBJ1-1; D might be TRBD1 (5 bases). Per the germline V gene, CDR1 is LNHDA and CDR2 is SQIVND (reference sequence). Trimming took off 1 base at V and 3 bases at J, with 6 bases between the two ends. The CDR3 is 13 residues long. The CDR3 DNA follows: TGTGCCAGTAGTATAGGACAGTACACTGAAGCTTTCTTT. Translated, it gives CASSIGQYTEAFF. Supplemented by reference TRBV19 and TRBJ1-1, the full variable domain reads DGGITQSPKYLFRKEGQNVTLSCEQNLNHDAMYWYRQDPGQGLRLIYYSQIVNDFQKGDIAEGYSVSREKKESFPLTVTSAQKNPTAFYLCASSIGQYTEAFFGQGTRLTVV.

This clone was picked up a small number of times. This chain connects TRBV18 to TRBJ1-3, with a tentative D call TRBD1 (6 bases). Trimming pared 3 bases from V and 8 bases from J, leaving 14 bases between. The CDR3 loop spans 14 amino acids. The germline V gene encodes CDR1 KGHSH and CDR2 LQKENI. CDR3 amino acids: CASSPGTQVDTIYF. The DNA of the CDR3 is TGTGCCAGCTCACCCGGGACACAGGTGGACACCATATATTTT.

The chain carries TRBV5-1 and TRBJ2-1, with 9 bases that match TRBD1. The germline V gene encodes CDR1 SGHRS and CDR2 YFSETQ. Germline trimming cut 4 bases from V and 5 bases from J; bases unmatched to any gene: 4. This CDR3 region has 14 residues. Here the CDR3 reads CASSAGTGNNEQFF. The CDR3 DNA reads TGCGCCAGCAGCGCCGGGACAGGGAACAATGAGCAGTTCTTC.

V is TRBV11-2 and J is TRBJ2-7; TRBD1 matches at 9 bases. In germline, CDR1 is SGHAT, CDR2 FQNNGV. Unmatched junction bases numbered 7, after V lost 4 bases and J lost 0 bases. CDR3 length: 16 amino acids. The CDR3, as DNA: TGTGCCAGCAGCTCGCGGACAGGGGAAAGCTCCTACGAGCAGTACTTC. It specifies CASSSRTGESSYEQYF.

This rearrangement joins TRBV11-2 to TRBJ2-3; D is unclear. Trimming removed 1 base at V and 6 bases at J, with 14 bases between. The germline CDR1 and CDR2 sequences are SGHAT and FQNNGV. The CDR3 spans 15 residues. CDR3 sequence: CASSLVLSLADTQYF. CDR3 DNA: TGTGCCAGCAGCTTAGTTCTCTCTCTTGCGGATACGCAGTATTTT.

The chain carries TRBV10-1 and TRBJ2-3; 12 nucleotides match TRBD2. From germline, CDR1 is WNHNN and CDR2 SYGVQD (reference sequence). The J segment lost 5 bases and the V segment lost 0 bases, leaving 6 bases of the junction unmatched. The CDR3 extends over 17 amino acids. CDR3 nucleotide sequence: TGCGCCAGCAGTGAGTCCCTAGCGGGGGGGCAGAAAGATACGCAGTATTTT. It is translated as CASSESLAGGQKDTQYF.

The chain combines TRBV5-1 with TRBJ2-1, with 7 bases lining up with TRBD1. Germline V gene lookup returns CDR1 SGHRS and CDR2 YFSETQ. The V gene end was trimmed by 0 bases and the J gene end by 15 bases; junction bases not matched to a gene: 9. This CDR3 contains 13 residues. This CDR3 is CASSLALTGKGFF. For the CDR3, the DNA is TGCGCCAGCAGCTTGGCCCTGACAGGGAAGGGGTTCTTC.